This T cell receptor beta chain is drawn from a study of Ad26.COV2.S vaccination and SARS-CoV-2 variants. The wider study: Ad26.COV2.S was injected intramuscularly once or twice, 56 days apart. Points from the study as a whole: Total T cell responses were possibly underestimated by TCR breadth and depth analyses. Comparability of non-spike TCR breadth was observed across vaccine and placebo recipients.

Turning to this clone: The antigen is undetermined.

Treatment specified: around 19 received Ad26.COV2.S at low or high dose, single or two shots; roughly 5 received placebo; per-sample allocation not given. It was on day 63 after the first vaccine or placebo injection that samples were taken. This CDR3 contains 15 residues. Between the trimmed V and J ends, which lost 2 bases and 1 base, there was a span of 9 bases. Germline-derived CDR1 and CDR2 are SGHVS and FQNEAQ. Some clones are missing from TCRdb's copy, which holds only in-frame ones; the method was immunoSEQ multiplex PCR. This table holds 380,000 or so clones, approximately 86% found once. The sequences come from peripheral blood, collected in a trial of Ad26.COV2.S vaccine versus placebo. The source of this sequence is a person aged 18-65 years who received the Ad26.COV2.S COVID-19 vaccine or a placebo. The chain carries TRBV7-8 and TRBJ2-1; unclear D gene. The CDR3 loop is CASSLRAGSYNEQFF. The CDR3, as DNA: TGTGCCAGCAGCTTAAGGGCAGGATCCTACAATGAGCAGTTCTTC.